This T cell receptor (beta chain) was captured by sequencing in a study of blood T cell repertoires in COVID-19. A few counts support this clone. Profiling relied on immunoSEQ multiplex PCR, and the TCRdb table lists in-frame clones only, not all of them. Of tens of thousands of clones listed, approximately 71% are singletons. Per the germline V gene, CDR1 is KGHSH and CDR2 is LQKENI. With 5 bases clipped from V and 6 bases from J, the junction kept 11 bases outside the gene matches. The CDR3 extends over 16 amino acids. The TCR originated in a woman in her forties or fifties with acute or convalescent COVID-19. The material sequenced was peripheral blood. The J gene is TRBJ2-5, the V gene TRBV18; TRBD1 agrees at 11 bases. This chain's CDR3 is CASSTPGQGVEQTQYF. CDR3 coding DNA: TGTGCCAGCTCAACCCCGGGACAGGGGGTGGAGCAGACCCAGTACTTC.